These T cell receptor beta chains were read from a single sample in a study of shared T cell receptors in the human thymus. Only in-frame clones appear in the TCRdb table, and some are missing; sequencing was by immunoSEQ multiplex PCR. The sample records hundreds of thousands of clones, roughly 90% being singletons. These records were also assigned to another study, of human thymus T cells.

The specimen was thymocytes. The receptors derive from a boy younger than two with a congenital heart defect. Each CDR3 is given with its conserved first and last residue. A D gene is named only where the DNA matches it firmly. Some rows have no size entry. The others give once, few or many, or a class for an expanded clone.

clone_size	d_call	j_call	v_call	cdr3_nt	cdr3_aa
-	-	TRBJ2-1	TRBV6-1	TGTGCCAGCAGTTTTATTAGCGTAGACAATGAGCAGTTCTTC	CASSFISVDNEQFF
-	TRBD1	TRBJ2-1	TRBV10-3	TGTGCCATCAGTGAGTCTGACAGGGATTGGGCCAATGAGCAGTTCTTC	CAISESDRDWANEQFF
-	TRBD1	TRBJ1-4	TRBV15	TGTGCCACCAGAGCAGGTGGGACAGGGGGCGATAATCAACAGACTAATGAAAAACTGTTTTTT	CATRAGGTGGDNQQTNEKLFF
-	TRBD1	TRBJ1-1	TRBV5-4	TGTGCCAGCAGCTTGCCGGGACAGGGGGCGGGAACTGAAGCTTTCTTT	CASSLPGQGAGTEAFF
-	-	TRBJ2-1	TRBV20-1	TGCAGTGCTACAGTGTACAATGAGCAGTTCTTC	CSATVYNEQFF
-	TRBD2	TRBJ2-1	TRBV19	TGTGCCAGTATTGGACTTTGGTTTTATTTGTCTAGCGGAGAAAATGAGCAGTTCTTC	CASIGLWFYLSSGENEQFF
-	-	TRBJ2-5	TRBV29-1	TGCAGCGTTGAAGAGGGGCGGGACAGCCAAGAGACCCAGTACTTC	CSVEEGRDSQETQYF
few	TRBD2	TRBJ2-2	TRBV7-6	TGTGCCAGCAGCCCTGCGATAAGCGGGGTGAAAACCGGGGAGCTGTTTTTT	CASSPAISGVKTGELFF
-	TRBD2	TRBJ2-7	TRBV5-1	TGCGCCAGCAGCTTGATGGGACTAGCGGGAGACTACGAGCAGTACTTC	CASSLMGLAGDYEQYF
-	TRBD1	TRBJ1-4	TRBV18	TGTGCCAGCTCACCGGCGGGACAGGGATATGAAAAACTGTTTTTT	CASSPAGQGYEKLFF
-	TRBD1	TRBJ2-7	TRBV5-6	TGTGCCAGCAGCTTCAGACAGGGGTCCTCCTACGAGCAGTACTTC	CASSFRQGSSYEQYF